These 2 T cell receptor beta chains originate from one sample sequenced in a study of response to subunit inactivated influenza vaccine. TCRdb ran MiXCR on the RT-PCR reads and lists one entry per CDR3 protein. The table lists about 160,000 distinct CDR3 sequences, about a tenth of them singletons. This specimen consisted of non-naive T cells sorted from PBMCs, obtained 40 to 50 days after vaccination. The receptors here all came from a man aged 50 to 59 who received an inactivated influenza vaccine.

This clonotype was recorded at least ten times. V usage is TRBV28 and J usage is TRBJ2-6, with unresolved D. Germline CDR1 and CDR2: MDHEN and SYDVKM. V was clipped by 3 bases and J by 0 bases, with 21 bases between them. This CDR3 is built from 20 residues. This CDR3 reads CASSFVGQFVGPSGANVLTF. In DNA, the CDR3 is TGTGCCAGCAGTTTCGTCGGGCAGTTTGTAGGACCCTCTGGGGCCAACGTCCTGACTTTC.

This clonotype was detected many times. This rearrangement joins TRBV12-3 or TRBV12-4 to TRBJ2-7; 15 bases are shared with TRBD2. There are 17 residues in the CDR3. V was pared by 6 bases and J by 6 bases, with 12 bases of the junction left unmatched. CDR3 DNA sequence: TGTGCCAGCAGAATCGCCGGGACTAGCGGGAGGATGGGCGAGCAGTACTTC. This sequence encodes CASRIAGTSGRMGEQYF.